Shown below are 9 T cell receptor beta chains from a single sample sequenced in a study of CD8+ T cells in alopecia areata (dated by TCRdb to the late 2010s). Receptor libraries were prepared by the immunoSEQ multiplex PCR assay. RNA was extracted from all samples and reverse transcribed into cDNA as template for TCR sequencing. TCRdb stores this immuneACCESS table with in-frame sequences only. Part of the clones is absent; in the studies checked, under half of the shortfall reflects unresolved V genes, and no reason is known for the rest. This sample holds 150,000 to 250,000 clones; roughly 60% were observed only once. 4.5% to 6% of the sample is held by the ten biggest clonotypes. The time point label on this specimen signifies: 24 weeks on oral tofacitinib. The treatment or condition tag for this specimen amounts to: oral pan-JAK inhibitor, 5-10 mg twice daily. The sequences come from CD4+ T cells sorted from blood, collected at week 24, from a patient treated with tofacitinib. These receptor sequences come from a human donor with alopecia areata.

The V and J genes are TRBV15 and TRBJ2-5, with D possibly being TRBD1 (5 bases). Germline V gene data show CDR1 as LNHNV and CDR2 as YYDKDF (reference sequence). This CDR3 region has 13 residues. Written as DNA, the CDR3 is TGTGCGACCTCTAAGGGGATAAGGGAGACCCAGTACTTC. Protein sequence: CATSKGIRETQYF.

V and J are TRBV7-2 and TRBJ2-1; 8 nucleotides line up with TRBD2. V lost 7 bases to trimming and J lost 4 bases; unmatched junction nucleotides: 9. From germline, CDR1 is SGHTA and CDR2 FQGNSA. This CDR3 is 15 amino acids long. The CDR3 loop is CASTPEIAGYNEQFF. For the CDR3, the DNA is TGTGCCAGCACCCCTGAGATAGCGGGATACAATGAGCAGTTCTTC.

The CDR3 DNA reads as TGTGCCAGCAGCTCGACTAGCGGTGGTAATGAGCAGTTCTTC. It codes for CASSSTSGGNEQFF. The chain employs TRBV7-3 and TRBJ2-1, with TRBD2 matching over 9 bases. This CDR3 is built from 14 residues. The junction had 5 bases not matched to a gene; V was cut back by 4 bases and J by 7 bases. Germline V CDR1 and CDR2: SGHTA, FQGTGA. Based on the CDR3 plus reference TRBV7-3 and TRBJ2-1, the full variable domain is GAGVSQTPSNKVTEKGKYVELRCDPISGHTALYWYRQSLGQGPEFLIYFQGTGAADDSGLPNDRFFAVRPEGSVSTLKIQRTERGDSAVYLCASSSTSGGNEQFFGPGTRLTVL.

In regard to this clone: The sample has other DNA sequences that encode this CDR3 too. J is TRBJ1-2 and V is TRBV10-3; 9 bases match TRBD1. V was clipped by 6 bases and J by 6 bases; unmatched bases: 2. Germline CDR1 reads ENHRY; CDR2 reads SYGVKD. The CDR3 is 12 residues long. The CDR3 DNA sequence: TGTGCCATCAGCCGGGACAGGGATGGCTACACCTTC. Protein product: CAISRDRDGYTF.

The chain has TRBV5-1 and TRBJ2-5, with 11 bases identical to TRBD2. This CDR3 is 15 amino acids long. Trimming at V came to 4 bases and at J to 4 bases, leaving 6 bases not matched to a gene. Looked up from germline, CDR1 is SGHRS and CDR2 is YFSETQ. The CDR3 region is CASSPLGLAGETQYF. The CDR3 DNA sequence: TGCGCCAGCAGCCCCCTTGGACTAGCGGGAGAGACCCAGTACTTC.

V usage is TRBV30 and J usage is TRBJ1-1; D is ambiguous. Trimming shortened V by 4 bases and J by 1 base, and 13 bases separated the two germline ends. This CDR3 is built from 14 residues. Germline CDR1 and CDR2: GTSNPN and SVGIG (reference sequence). The CDR3 DNA sequence: TGTGCCTGGAACTCTCGACTTCCGAACACTGAAGCTTTCTTT. It is translated as CAWNSRLPNTEAFF.

The J gene is TRBJ2-5, the V gene TRBV27, with D hard to call. In germline, CDR1 is MNHEY, CDR2 SMNVEV (reference sequence). The CDR3 contains 12 residues. Deletions cut 7 bases from V and 2 bases from J, with 8 bases between. As DNA, the CDR3 is TGTGCCAGCATGGACCGGCAAGAGACCCAGTACTTC. This sequence encodes CASMDRQETQYF.

The CDR3 sequence: CASSRHGETQYF. As DNA, the CDR3 is TGTGCCAGCAGCCGACATGGGGAGACCCAGTACTTC. The chain combines TRBV7-2 with TRBJ2-5; D unresolved. Germline V gene data show CDR1 as SGHTA and CDR2 as FQGNSA. V lost 5 bases and J lost 5, with 9 bases in between. The CDR3 length is 12 residues.

The rearrangement links TRBV6-6 to TRBJ2-2, with 9 positions matching TRBD2. J lost 6 bases, V lost 6 bases, and 11 bases had no gene match. The CDR3 totals 16 residues. Germline lookup yields CDR1 MNHNY and CDR2 SVGAGI (reference sequence). The CDR3 DNA is TGTGCCAGCAGGTTCCCGGGACTAGCTTCAGCCGGGGAGCTGTTTTTT. It encodes CASRFPGLASAGELFF.